The 2 T cell receptor beta chains presented below share a single source sample, sequenced in a study of CD8 T cells in Susac syndrome. RNA in amounts of roughly 0.5 to 1 ug was reverse transcribed with random hexamers. Each CDR3 protein gets one entry after TCRdb re-called the immunoSEQ multiplex PCR reads with MiXCR. The table records about 210,000 distinct CDR3 sequences, nearly 97% of them present only once. Sequencing input: CD4+ T cells from PBMCs. These TCRs come from a human donor with multiple sclerosis.

The chain recombines TRBV29-1 with TRBJ1-1; 8 nucleotides match TRBD1. J lost 1 base, V lost 7 bases, and 8 bases had no gene match. The CDR3 has 14 amino acids. CDR1 SQVTM and CDR2 ANQGSEA come from the germline V gene. CDR3 protein: CSARDRRTNTEAFF. CDR3 nucleotides: TGCAGCGCCCGGGACAGGAGGACGAACACTGAAGCTTTCTTT.

The gene calls are TRBV29-1 and TRBJ1-5; D is unresolved. Germline assignment: CDR1 SQVTM and CDR2 ANQGSEA. V gave up 4 bases and J gave up 4 bases, with 8 bases separating them. The CDR3 covers 12 residues. This CDR3 reads CSVGAVNQPQHF. CDR3 in DNA: TGCAGCGTTGGAGCAGTGAATCAGCCCCAGCATTTT.